This T cell receptor (beta chain) was found in a study of T cell repertoires in cytomegalovirus infection. Study-wide background: Both recently identified HLA-C-restricted and well-studied HLA-B-restricted CMV epitopes were used in the study. Both CMV infection and a matching HLA type were indicated by public TCR beta signatures. The study, taken as a whole, reports: People with CMV and the relevant HLA were identified by cumulative public TCR beta family frequency. Clonotypes of TCR beta that were HLA-C-restricted and CMV-specific dominated the ex vivo response.

This clonotype was detected a few times. As yet, its antigen is unknown. TCRdb re-called the reads with MiXCR, one entry per CDR3 protein. The table lists about 920,000 distinct CDR3 sequences, approximately 31% of them singletons. Per the germline V gene, CDR1 is LNHDA and CDR2 is SQIVND (reference sequence). This CDR3 has 14 amino acids. Trimming cost V 7 bases and J 1 base, with 11 bases left between them. The clonotype comes from a human donor in good health (CMV status not recorded). Some clones in this sample may be carry-over from other donors' samples. Sequencing was performed on cultured CD8+ T cells from PBMCs, taken from culture after CMV antigen stimulation. The rearrangement uses TRBV19 and TRBJ1-5, with D possibly matching TRBD1 (6 bases). The CDR3, as DNA: TGTGCCAGTACCCAACAGGGCAGCAATCAGCCCCAGCATTTT. Its translation is CASTQQGSNQPQHF.